One T cell receptor (beta chain) is described in this entry. Per the original data handling: Nucleated cell counts were estimated from reference gene primer amplification. Produced via immunoSEQ multiplex PCR; TCRdb's table is partial and in-frame only. V, J and clone size reflect that table, while D and trimming were determined from the DNA. The table records more than 200,000 clones, more than 65% of them present only once. The sample originates from a study of blood T cell repertoires in COVID-19. Per germline, CDR1 SGHDN and CDR2 FVKESK. CDR3 size: 14 residues. Trimming took off 1 base at V and 7 bases at J, with 14 bases between the two ends.

The material sequenced was peripheral blood. The rearrangement joins TRBV14 to TRBJ2-7; possibly TRBD2 for D (5 bases). The sequence derives from a woman at least 80 years old with acute or convalescent COVID-19. The CDR3 bases are TGTGCCAGCAGCCAAGCACTAGGTCGGATGGAGCAGTACTTC. As protein: CASSQALGRMEQYF.